This TCR beta chain emerged from a study of CXCR3-negative and CXCR3-positive naive CD8 T cells. Points on this clonotype: Its antigen is unidentified.

Study outcomes and limitations: Memory CD8+ cells showed much lower diversity, while both naive subsets displayed comparably high diversity.

Carrying UMI labels, the TRB cDNA libraries were prepared through 5' RACE. TCRdb re-called the 5' RACE reads, yielding one record per CDR3 amino acid sequence without DNA. This sample contains 70,000 to 95,000 distinct CDR3 sequences. The germline gives CDR1 SGHRS, CDR2 YFSETQ. This CDR3 has 14 amino acids. Sequencing was carried out using naive CXCR3- CD8+ T cells from blood. Subset noted: CD45RO-CCR7+CD27+CD95- naive CD8+ T cells lacking CXCR3 (TNR3-). The chain combines TRBV5-1 with TRBJ2-7; TCRdb's assignment of TRBD1 cannot be checked, as there is no DNA. The sequence was collected from a human donor in good health. Some clones in this sample may be carry-over from other donors' samples. The CDR3 reads CASSLERDVHEQYF.